The entry below describes one T cell receptor beta chain. Antigen unknown. The CDR3 spans 16 residues. This record comes from a study of OX40 agonist ivuxolimab in advanced cancers. Study overall: Partial responses were achieved by three patients: one hepatocellular carcinoma, two cutaneous melanoma. General study points: Patients who responded partially at 0.1-3.0 mg/kg showed clonal expansion ranking among the lowest. CD4+ T cells averaged fewer expanded clones than CD8+ T cells.

Sequenced by immunoSEQ multiplex PCR; TCRdb stores in-frame clones only, minus some. The sample records 7,000 to 8,500 clones, around 85% being singletons. Sampling times: baseline, cycle 4 day 1, cycle 7 day 1. This receptor was taken from an adult with an advanced solid tumor such as melanoma, head and neck, liver or kidney cancer. Sample: CD4+ or CD8+ T cells sorted from blood, taken in a trial of the OX40 agonist ivuxolimab. This sequence joins TRBV21-1 and TRBJ1-3. TRBV21-1 is given as a pseudogene. Here the CDR3 DNA reads TGTGCCAGCAGTATCGGTTTACAACACGCACGAAACACCATATATTTT. Translation gives CASSIGLQHARNTIYF.